The 19 T cell receptor beta chains reported below all come from one sample, sequenced in a study of regulatory T cells in long-lasting Graves disease. The time point here: persistent/refractory GD, antithyroid drugs over 5 years with positive TRAb. TCR sequences were obtained from RNA taken from PBMCs. Library construction for TCR beta used iRepertoire HTBI primers and Arm-PCR of CDR3 regions. TCRdb reanalysed the multiplex PCR reads using MiXCR and keeps one entry per CDR3 protein. Here the sample spans approximately 400,000 distinct CDR3 sequences, 23% being singletons. The sequencing here drew on peripheral blood mononuclear cells (PBMCs), taken when the disease was refractory, from a patient treated with antithyroid drugs. These receptors all come from a female donor with Graves disease.

The chain joins TRBV7-7 to TRBJ2-7; 7 bases fit TRBD2. CDR1 SSHAT and CDR2 FNYEAQ come from the germline V gene (reference sequence). The CDR3 is made up of 15 amino acids. CDR3 residues: CASCTPGGGSYEQYF. The CDR3 coding sequence is TGTGCTAGTTGTACCCCCGGGGGAGGGTCCTACGAGCAGTACTTC.

The V call is TRBV20-1, the J call TRBJ1-2; a possible D gene is TRBD1 (6 bases). The CDR3 loop spans 18 amino acids. Looked up from germline, CDR1 is DFQATT and CDR2 is SNEGSKA (reference sequence). Trimming took 7 bases from V and 7 from J, leaving 34 bases between them. The CDR3 here is CSGARLGARDSLSRGYTF. The CDR3 nucleotides read TGCAGTGGAGCTAGGTTGGGGGCGCGGGATTCTCTGTCTCGTGGCTACACCTTC.

This clonotype was recorded a few times. The chain couples TRBV19 to TRBJ1-5; D unresolved. This CDR3 spans 14 amino acids. V lost 9 bases to trimming and J lost 0 bases, with 12 bases between them. The germline V gene has CDR1 LNHDA and CDR2 SQIVND (reference sequence). The CDR3 region has the DNA TGTGCCAGCTCGGACGGCCATAGCAATCAGCCCCAGCATTTT. It specifies CASSDGHSNQPQHF. Based on the CDR3 plus reference TRBV19 and TRBJ1-5, the full variable domain is DGGITQSPKYLFRKEGQNVTLSCEQNLNHDAMYWYRQDPGQGLRLIYYSQIVNDFQKGDIAEGYSVSREKKESFPLTVTSAQKNPTAFYLCASSDGHSNQPQHFGDGTRLSIL.

Concerning this clonotype: A much larger clone differs by one base, so this may be a read error. This chain joins TRBV20-1 and TRBJ1-5; weak D call: TRBD1 (5 bases). Germline-derived CDR1 and CDR2 are DFQATT and SNEGSKA (reference sequence). The CDR3 has 15 residues. V lost 3 bases and J lost 7, with 19 bases in between. CDR3 region: CSASGNSGAPQPQHF. CDR3 DNA: TGCAGTGCTAGTGGAAATTCCGGGGCGCCGCAGCCCCAGCATTTT.

Of note for this clonotype: A much larger clone differs by one base, so this may be a read error. The chain has TRBV7-2 and TRBJ1-1; tentative D call: TRBD1 (5 bases). The germline V gene encodes CDR1 SGHTA and CDR2 FQGNSA. This CDR3 has 14 amino acids. The CDR3 sequence: CAGSVDRMNTEAFF. The CDR3 bases are TGTGCCGGCAGCGTTGACAGAATGAACACTGAAGCTTTCTTT. The entire variable domain, with the rest obtained from reference TRBV7-2 and TRBJ1-1, is as follows: GAGVSQSPSNKVTEKGKDVELRCDPISGHTALYWYRQSLGQGLEFLIYFQGNSAPDKSGLPSDRFSAERTGGSVSTLTIQRTQQEDSAVYLCAGSVDRMNTEAFFGQGTRLTVV.

The gene calls are TRBV7-3 and TRBJ2-1, with 7 bases aligning to TRBD2. Germline V CDR1 and CDR2: SGHTA, FQGTGA. The V and J ends lost 4 bases and 0 bases, in that order; junction bases with no gene match: 12. The CDR3 spans 18 residues. The CDR3 nucleotides are TGTGCCAGCAGCTCGGGACTAAAAACCCTTAGCTCCTACAATGAGCAGTTCTTC. This encodes CASSSGLKTLSSYNEQFF.

As to this clonotype: One end of the junction does not line up with germline, which may come from a read error. The chain is built from TRBV6-5 and TRBJ1-1, with 7 bases aligning to TRBD1. This CDR3 contains 15 residues. The germline CDR1 and CDR2 sequences are MNHEY and SVGAGI. CDR3 sequence (DNA): TGTGCCAGCAGTTACGGAGGACAGGCAGGGACTGAAGCTCTCTTT. Its protein is CASSYGGQAGTEALF.

At least ten counts were recorded for this clonotype. The J gene is TRBJ2-7, the V gene TRBV27; 10 nucleotides agree with TRBD2. V lost 4 bases to trimming and J lost 4 bases; unmatched junction nucleotides: 7. Germline lookup yields CDR1 MNHEY and CDR2 SMNVEV (reference sequence). This CDR3 has 15 amino acids. For the CDR3, the DNA is TGTGCCAGCAGTTCTTTAGCGGGAGGAAGGTACGAGCAGTACTTC. Amino acids: CASSSLAGGRYEQYF.

The chain combines TRBV20-1 with TRBJ2-7; 9 bases are a match to TRBD2. The CDR3 runs 14 residues. CDR1 and CDR2 (germline): DFQATT, SNEGSKA (reference sequence). J was trimmed by 0 bases and V by 8 bases; bases with no gene match: 8. In nucleotides, the CDR3 is TGCAGTTTTCTCGTTAGCGGGAGCTCCTACGAGCAGTACTTC. The encoded protein is CSFLVSGSSYEQYF.

J is TRBJ1-5 and V is TRBV5-1; D may be TRBD1 (5 bases). CDR3 length: 16 residues. The germline V and J ends were trimmed by 4 bases and 9 bases, with 23 bases remaining between them. CDR1 is SGHRS, CDR2 YFSETQ, per germline. CDR3 DNA sequence: TGCGCCAGCAGCCCCGAGGTCCGGACACCCCCCCTGCCCCAGCATTTT. Its translation: CASSPEVRTPPLPQHF.

V is TRBV7-2 and J is TRBJ2-7; 7 nucleotides match TRBD2. The germline gives CDR1 SGHTA, CDR2 FQGNSA. The CDR3 contains 15 residues. V lost 1 base, J lost 7 bases, and 10 bases stayed unmatched. The chain's CDR3 is CASSLEAGAPREQYF. The DNA for the CDR3 is TGTGCCAGCAGCTTAGAGGCGGGAGCCCCGAGGGAGCAGTACTTC.

There are many counts of this clonotype. The chain combines TRBV7-2 with TRBJ2-5, with D tentatively TRBD1 (7 bases). The CDR3 spans 15 residues. The germline V and J ends were trimmed by 5 bases and 7 bases, with 20 bases remaining between them. Germline loops: CDR1 SGHTA, CDR2 FQGNSA. The CDR3 region has the DNA TGTGCCAGCAGCCGGAACGGAGGGGGCCACCCGACCCAGTACTTC. This sequence encodes CASSRNGGGHPTQYF.

For this clonotype: This sequence may be a read error, since a much larger clone differs from it by one base. V and J are TRBV9 and TRBJ1-6; D is uncertain. There are 12 residues in the CDR3. Germline V lookup: CDR1 SGDLS, CDR2 YYNGEE. Between the trimmed V and J ends, which lost 4 bases and 7 bases, there was a span of 6 bases. CDR3 sequence reads: CASSPQNSPLHF. CDR3 DNA: TGTGCCAGCAGCCCCCAGAATTCACCCCTCCACTTT.

This clonotype came up many times. This chain links TRBV2 with TRBJ1-1; the match to TRBD1 covers 8 bases. The CDR3 extends over 13 amino acids. The germline gives CDR1 SNHLY, CDR2 FYNNEI. The V segment lost 7 bases and the J segment 1 base; nucleotides outside the gene matches: 2. CDR3 residues: CASMGTGNTEAFF. In DNA form, the CDR3 reads TGTGCCAGCATGGGGACAGGGAACACTGAAGCTTTCTTT.

The chain uses TRBV20-1 and TRBJ2-2; D tentatively reads TRBD1 or TRBD2 (5 bases each). This CDR3 has 17 residues. V gave up 3 bases and J gave up 0 bases, with 17 bases separating them. Germline loops: CDR1 DFQATT, CDR2 SNEGSKA (reference sequence). CDR3 region: CSARPTTGASNTGELFF. Here the CDR3 DNA reads TGCAGTGCTAGGCCTACGACCGGGGCCTCGAACACCGGGGAGCTGTTTTTT.

This clonotype was counted ten times or more. The V call is TRBV28, the J call TRBJ1-1; D may be TRBD1 (6 bases). The V end was cut by 3 bases, the J end by 3 bases, with 17 bases between. This CDR3 spans 16 amino acids. Germline V gene lookup returns CDR1 MDHEN and CDR2 SYDVKM. This CDR3 reads CASSFNGGRMDTEAFF. The CDR3 nucleotides read TGTGCCAGCAGTTTTAACGGGGGGCGTATGGACACTGAAGCTTTCTTT.

This clonotype was observed at least ten times. The chain employs TRBV28 and TRBJ2-7; no reliable D call. The CDR3 has 12 amino acids. Trimming left V 5 bases short and J 0 bases short, with 5 bases between. Per the germline V gene, CDR1 is MDHEN and CDR2 is SYDVKM. The CDR3 DNA is TGTGCCAGCAGTAGTCGCTCCTACGAGCAGTACTTC. Amino acid sequence: CASSSRSYEQYF.

This clonotype was seen repeatedly, ten times or more. The V call is TRBV28, the J call TRBJ2-7, with D unresolved. The CDR3 covers 14 residues. Germline-derived CDR1 and CDR2 are MDHEN and SYDVKM. Trimming pared 6 bases from V and 3 bases from J, leaving 15 bases between. DNA for the CDR3: TGTGCCAGCAGATTCGGAACTTGGAACTACGAGCAGTACTTC. The encoded protein is CASRFGTWNYEQYF.

This clonotype was counted at least ten times. The V gene is TRBV2, the J gene TRBJ2-2; 7 bases fit TRBD2. Germline CDR1 is SNHLY and CDR2 is FYNNEI. The CDR3 runs 16 residues. With 7 bases clipped from V and 1 base from J, the junction kept 9 bases outside the gene matches. The chain's CDR3 is CASTRRDYQNTGELFF. CDR3 sequence (DNA): TGTGCCAGCACCCGAAGGGACTACCAGAACACCGGGGAGCTGTTTTTT. Supplemented by reference TRBV2 and TRBJ2-2, the full variable domain reads EPEVTQTPSHQVTQMGQEVILRCVPISNHLYFYWYRQILGQKVEFLVSFYNNEISEKSEIFDDQFSVERPDGSNFTLKIRSTKLEDSAMYFCASTRRDYQNTGELFFGEGSRLTVL.